The rows below give T cell receptor beta chains drawn from one sample of a study of blood T cell repertoires in COVID-19. Sequencing was performed with immunoSEQ multiplex PCR; in TCRdb, only in-frame clones are kept and a portion is missing. Among more than 65,000 clones listed, approximately 79% were seen once. The source material was peripheral blood. The receptor source for this set is a man aged 55-75 years with acute or convalescent COVID-19. Both conserved end residues are part of each CDR3. A D gene is named only where the DNA matches it firmly. A clone size is listed for some rows: how often the clone was seen (once, few, many), or a class if it is expanded.

- TRBD1 TRBJ1-1 TRBV5-1 TGCGCCAGCAGCTTAGCCCGGGACAGTGAAGCTTTCTTT CASSLARDSEAFF
- TRBD1 TRBJ1-1 TRBV27 TGTGCCAGCAGTTCCCGGACAGGTGGGAACACTGAAGCTTTCTTT CASSSRTGGNTEAFF
- - TRBJ2-2 TRBV2 TGTGCCAGCACGCGATCGACCGGGGAGCTGTTTTTT CASTRSTGELFF
- TRBD1 TRBJ2-2 TRBV19 TGTGCCAGTAGTATAGGGACAGGTCGTGGGACCGGGGAGCTGTTTTTT CASSIGTGRGTGELFF
few - TRBJ1-4 TRBV5-1 TGCGCCAGCAGCTTGGGAGCCAGGGCGAATGAAAAACTGTTTTTT CASSLGARANEKLFF
once - TRBJ1-3 TRBV21-1 TGTGCCAGCAGCAAAGGGGGGGAGGGCAACAGGACGGTCCACCGAAACACCATATATTTT CASSKGGEGNRTVHRNTIYF
- TRBD1 TRBJ1-1 TRBV18 TGTGCCAGCTCACCTTTCGACAGGGACGCTGAAGCTTTCTTT CASSPFDRDAEAFF
- - TRBJ1-1 TRBV14 TGTGCCAGCAGCCTAGGACAAGGAATGAACACTGAAGCTTTCTTT CASSLGQGMNTEAFF
- - TRBJ1-5 TRBV19 TGTGCCAGTAGTAGAATAATTGGGGGCTCAGATCAGCCCCAGCATTTT CASSRIIGGSDQPQHF
- - TRBJ2-2 TRBV3-1/TRBV3-2 TGTGCCAGCAGCCTAACAGGGCTGGCCGGGGAGCTGTTTTTT CASSLTGLAGELFF
- - TRBJ1-1 TRBV15 TGTGCCACCAGCAGAGGAGGGAACACTGAAGCTTTCTTT CATSRGGNTEAFF
- - TRBJ2-7 TRBV10-1 TGCGCCAGCAGTGGTTTTATGGCATCCCTGTCCTACGAGCAGTACTTC CASSGFMASLSYEQYF
- - TRBJ2-2 TRBV5-5 TGTGCCAGCAGCCCGGTCCTCAACACCGGGGAGCTGTTTTTT CASSPVLNTGELFF
- TRBD2 TRBJ2-1 TRBV10-2 TGCGCCAGCAGTGAGTCTGGGACTAGCGTCAATGAGCAGTTCTTC CASSESGTSVNEQFF
few - TRBJ1-1 TRBV7-2 TGTGCCAGCAGCTTAGCGGTTGCGGTGAACACTGAAGCTTTCTTT CASSLAVAVNTEAFF
- TRBD1 TRBJ2-7 TRBV7-9 TGTGCCAGCAGCCATACAGGGGCCGAGCAGTACTTC CASSHTGAEQYF
- - TRBJ1-1 TRBV7-9 TGTGCCAGCATGAGGGGGACTGAAGCTTTCTTT CASMRGTEAFF
few - TRBJ1-2 TRBV4-2 TGTGCCAGCAGCCAAGTAGGATCGGGGAACTATGGCTACACCTTC CASSQVGSGNYGYTF
once TRBD1 TRBJ1-1 TRBV28 TGTGCCAGTACCCGGGACAGCAGTAACACTGAAGCTTTCTTT CASTRDSSNTEAFF
- TRBD2 TRBJ2-5 TRBV11-2 TGTGCCAGCAGCTCCTTTGGAGGCGGGGGGGTCGAAGAGACCCAGTACTTC CASSSFGGGGVEETQYF
- - TRBJ1-3 TRBV20-1 TGCAGTGCTAGTGAGTCCGGTAACACCATATATTTT CSASESGNTIYF
few - TRBJ2-7 TRBV2 TGTGCCAGCAGTGTAGACAGGAGCTCCTACGAGCAGTACTTC CASSVDRSSYEQYF
once - TRBJ1-1 TRBV2 TGTGCCAGCAGGGGGAAGGGGGAGGGCACTGAAGCTTTCTTT CASRGKGEGTEAFF
few - TRBJ2-2 TRBV9 TGTGCCAGCAGCTTCGTCCCCGCCGGGGAGCTGTTTTTT CASSFVPAGELFF
- - TRBJ1-2 TRBV7-3 TGTGCCAGCAGCCTTTTGCCGAAGAGGTCTTCTAACTATGGCTACACCTTC CASSLLPKRSSNYGYTF
- - TRBJ2-7 TRBV15 TGTGCCACCAGCAGATCGGACAGTCCCTACGAGCAGTACTTC CATSRSDSPYEQYF
- - TRBJ1-5 TRBV4-2 TGTGCCAGCAGCCAAGATTGGCAGGCCAATCAGCCCCAGCATTTT CASSQDWQANQPQHF
- - TRBJ1-1 TRBV24-1 TGTGCCACCAGTGGCCCCCAGGGGACTGAAGCTTTCTTT CATSGPQGTEAFF
- - TRBJ1-2 TRBV5-8 TGTGCCAGCAGCTTGGTGTCGGGCTACACCTTC CASSLVSGYTF
- - TRBJ1-5 TRBV7-6 TGTGCCAGCAGCTTAGCGGTGGGGCAGGGTGGTCAGCCCCAGCATTTT CASSLAVGQGGQPQHF
- - TRBJ1-5 TRBV15 TGTGCCACCAGCAGGCCGGGACTCTCCAATAATCAGCCCCAGCATTTT CATSRPGLSNNQPQHF
- TRBD1 TRBJ1-4 TRBV5-1 TGCGCCAGCCGACAGGGTTTGTCGTCTAATGAAAAACTGTTTTTT CASRQGLSSNEKLFF
- TRBD2 TRBJ2-7 TRBV29-1 TGCAGCGTCGGGGGACTAGCCGACTCCTACGAGCAGTACTTC CSVGGLADSYEQYF
- - TRBJ1-1 TRBV3-1/TRBV3-2 TGTGCCAGCAGCCAATCAGGGCCAGGCACTGAAGCTTTCTTT CASSQSGPGTEAFF
- - TRBJ1-5 TRBV5-6 TGTGCCAGCAGCTTGGGGTCAGGAAGAAGCAATCAGCCCCAGCATTTT CASSLGSGRSNQPQHF
- - TRBJ1-4 TRBV2 TGTGCCAGCAGAACAGACCGTAATGAAAAACTGTTTTTT CASRTDRNEKLFF
- TRBD2 TRBJ2-1 TRBV10-1 TGCGCCAGCGGGACCGGGACTAGCGGAACACTTTTTGGGGATGAGCAGTTCTTC CASGTGTSGTLFGDEQFF
- TRBD1 TRBJ1-1 TRBV7-3 TGTGCCAGCAGCGCACAGACAGGGTCTGAAGCTTTCTTT CASSAQTGSEAFF
- - TRBJ2-1 TRBV11-1 TGTGCCAGCAGGCCCGGGACTAATGAGCAGTTCTTC CASRPGTNEQFF
- - TRBJ2-3 TRBV6-5 TGTGCCAGCAGTTACGCTGACAGTACCACAGATACGCAGTATTTT CASSYADSTTDTQYF
- - TRBJ1-3 TRBV16 TGTGCCAGCAGCCAATCGCAGGGCCATGGAAACACCATATATTTT CASSQSQGHGNTIYF
- - TRBJ1-2 TRBV4-3 TGCGCCAGCAGCCAAGATTGGGGAGGTTATGGCTACACCTTC CASSQDWGGYGYTF
- TRBD2 TRBJ2-5 TRBV24-1 TGTGCCACCAGTGATTTCTCTAGCGGGGGTCAAGAGACCCAGTACTTC CATSDFSSGGQETQYF
- TRBD1 TRBJ1-4 TRBV19 TGTGCCAGTAGTATCCCCGGGACAGGGAATGAAAAACTGTTTTTT CASSIPGTGNEKLFF
- - TRBJ2-2 TRBV27 TGTGCCAGCACCCCCAGAGAGGACACCGGGGAGCTGTTTTTT CASTPREDTGELFF
- - TRBJ2-3 TRBV5-1 TGCGCCAGCAGCCTACAGGGAACCCCGAACACAGATACGCAGTATTTT CASSLQGTPNTDTQYF
- - TRBJ2-7 TRBV4-2 TGTGCCAGCAGCCAAGGGACAGCCAACTACGAGCAGTACTTC CASSQGTANYEQYF
- - TRBJ1-1 TRBV3-1/TRBV3-2 TGTGCCAGCAGCCCCATACAGGGTGGGTCTGAAGCTTTCTTT CASSPIQGGSEAFF
- - TRBJ2-2 TRBV19 TGTGCCAGTAGTACTCACAGTTCCACCGGGGAGCTGTTTTTT CASSTHSSTGELFF
medium-sized TRBD1 TRBJ2-2 TRBV24-1 TGTGCCACCAGTGATTCCCGGACAGGGAACACCGGGGAGCTGTTTTTT CATSDSRTGNTGELFF
once - TRBJ1-5 TRBV7-2 TGTGCCAGCAGCCCCGAGGTCGGGGGGCTTATCACTCAGCCCCAGCATTTT CASSPEVGGLITQPQHF
- TRBD1 TRBJ1-2 TRBV19 TGTGCCAGCCAGGGGGCCTATAACTATGGCTACACCTTC CASQGAYNYGYTF
- TRBD1 TRBJ1-4 TRBV18 TGTGCCAGCTCAACTGACAGGGCCCTTGCGGAAAAACTGTTTTTT CASSTDRALAEKLFF
- - TRBJ1-1 TRBV4-1 TGCGCCAGCAGCCAAGGGCCATTGCGACGGACAACCATGAACACTGAAGCTTTCTTT CASSQGPLRRTTMNTEAFF
- TRBD1 TRBJ2-7 TRBV29-1 TGCAGCGTTGTGGACAGGAGCTCCTACGAGCAGTACTTC CSVVDRSSYEQYF